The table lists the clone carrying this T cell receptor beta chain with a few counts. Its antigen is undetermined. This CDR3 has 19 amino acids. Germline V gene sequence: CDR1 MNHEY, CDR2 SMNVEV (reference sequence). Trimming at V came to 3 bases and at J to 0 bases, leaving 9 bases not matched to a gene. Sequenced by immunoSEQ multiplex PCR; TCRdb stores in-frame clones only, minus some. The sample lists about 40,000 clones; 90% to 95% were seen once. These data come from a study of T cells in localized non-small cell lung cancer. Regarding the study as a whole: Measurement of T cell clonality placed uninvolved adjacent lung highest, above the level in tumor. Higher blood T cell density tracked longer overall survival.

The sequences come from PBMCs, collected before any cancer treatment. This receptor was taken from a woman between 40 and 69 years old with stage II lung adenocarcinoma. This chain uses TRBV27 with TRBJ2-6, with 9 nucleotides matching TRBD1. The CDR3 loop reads CASSFDGTGSFSGANVLTF. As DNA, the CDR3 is TGTGCCAGCAGTTTTGATGGGACAGGGTCTTTCTCTGGGGCCAACGTCCTGACTTTC.